Following are 2 T cell receptor beta chains from one sample sequenced in a study of technical replicates of blood from a handful of donors. Clones were read by immunoSEQ multiplex PCR, and TCRdb kept only the in-frame ones, dropping some. In the table there are approximately 79,000 clones, roughly 96% of which are singletons. The sequencing sample was made of T cells isolated from PBMCs. The origin of the receptors is a human donor in good health.

The chain couples TRBV5-4 to TRBJ2-3; the D gene is possibly TRBD2 (5 bases). Germline values: CDR1 SGHNT, CDR2 YYREEE (reference sequence). Trimming left V 2 bases short and J 1 base short, with 8 bases between. The CDR3 is 14 residues long. Here the CDR3 reads CASSFAGRTDTQYF. CDR3 DNA sequence: TGTGCCAGCAGCTTTGCGGGCCGCACAGATACGCAGTATTTT.

The CDR3 is CASSLGGDKTDTQYF. In DNA form, the CDR3 reads TGCGCCAGCAGCTTGGGAGGGGACAAAACAGATACGCAGTATTTT. The gene calls are TRBV5-1 and TRBJ2-3, with D possibly being TRBD1 (6 bases). This CDR3 spans 15 amino acids. With 0 bases removed from V and 3 bases from J, the gap between germline ends came to 11 bases. Per germline, CDR1 SGHRS and CDR2 YFSETQ. The full variable domain, in which reference TRBV5-1 and TRBJ2-3 provide the parts outside the CDR3, is KAGVTQTPRYLIKTRGQQVTLSCSPISGHRSVSWYQQTPGQGLQFLFEYFSETQRNKGNFPGRFSGRQFSNSRSEMNVSTLELGDSALYLCASSLGGDKTDTQYFGPGTRLTVL.